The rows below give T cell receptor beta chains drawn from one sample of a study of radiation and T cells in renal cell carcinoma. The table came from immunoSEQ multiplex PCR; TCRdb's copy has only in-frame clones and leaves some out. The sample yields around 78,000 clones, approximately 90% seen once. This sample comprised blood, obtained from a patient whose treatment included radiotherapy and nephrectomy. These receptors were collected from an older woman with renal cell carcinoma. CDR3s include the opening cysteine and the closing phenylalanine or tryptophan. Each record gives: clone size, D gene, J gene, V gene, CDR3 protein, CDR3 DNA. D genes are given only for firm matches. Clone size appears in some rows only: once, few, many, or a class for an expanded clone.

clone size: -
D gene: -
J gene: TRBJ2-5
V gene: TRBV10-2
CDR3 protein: CASNPGLRSEETQYF
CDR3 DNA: TGCGCCAGCAACCCCGGCCTTCGGTCTGAAGAGACCCAGTACTTC

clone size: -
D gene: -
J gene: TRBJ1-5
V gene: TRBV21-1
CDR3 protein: CASSKARGRGVQPQHF
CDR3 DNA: TGTGCCAGCAGCAAAGCCCGCGGGCGGGGGGTCCAGCCCCAGCATTTT

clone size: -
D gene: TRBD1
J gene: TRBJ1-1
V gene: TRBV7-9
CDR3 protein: CASSDDRGAFF
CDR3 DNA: TGTGCCAGCAGCGACGACAGGGGAGCTTTCTTT

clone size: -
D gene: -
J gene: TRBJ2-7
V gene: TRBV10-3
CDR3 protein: CAISDLSGGYEQYF
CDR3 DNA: TGTGCCATCAGTGACCTATCCGGGGGCTACGAGCAGTACTTC

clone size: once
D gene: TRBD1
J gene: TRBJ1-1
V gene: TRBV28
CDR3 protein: CAIKGGSGTEAFF
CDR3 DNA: TGTGCCATCAAAGGGGGCAGTGGGACTGAAGCTTTCTTT

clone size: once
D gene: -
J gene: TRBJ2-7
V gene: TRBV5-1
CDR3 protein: CASSLPTEYEQYF
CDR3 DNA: TGCGCCAGCAGCCTACCGACAGAGTACGAGCAGTACTTC

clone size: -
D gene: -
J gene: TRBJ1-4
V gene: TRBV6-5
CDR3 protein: CASSPRGPNEKLFF
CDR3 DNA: TGTGCCAGCAGCCCCAGGGGACCTAATGAAAAACTGTTTTTT

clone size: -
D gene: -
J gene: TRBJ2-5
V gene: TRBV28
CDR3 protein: CASSPLGQGATQYF
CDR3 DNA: TGTGCCAGCAGCCCCCTAGGTCAGGGAGCGACCCAGTACTTC

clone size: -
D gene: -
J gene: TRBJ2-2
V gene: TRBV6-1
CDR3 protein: CASSERDGPTGELFF
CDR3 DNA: TGTGCCAGCAGTGAAAGGGACGGACCCACCGGGGAGCTGTTTTTT

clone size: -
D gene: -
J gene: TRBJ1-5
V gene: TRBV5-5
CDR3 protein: CASSLAGRPTGNQPQHF
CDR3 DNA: TGTGCCAGCAGCTTGGCCGGCCGTCCAACGGGCAATCAGCCCCAGCATTTT

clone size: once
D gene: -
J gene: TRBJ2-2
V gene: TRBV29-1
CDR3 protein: CSVGLATNTGELFF
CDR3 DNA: TGCAGCGTTGGGTTGGCTACGAACACCGGGGAGCTGTTTTTT

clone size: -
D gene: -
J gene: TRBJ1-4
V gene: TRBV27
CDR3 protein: CASQHATNEKLFF
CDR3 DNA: TGTGCCAGTCAACACGCAACTAATGAAAAACTGTTTTTT

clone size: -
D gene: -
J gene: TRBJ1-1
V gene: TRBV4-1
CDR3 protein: CASSQDGGWGTEAFF
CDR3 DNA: TGCGCCAGCAGCCAAGATGGCGGATGGGGCACTGAAGCTTTCTTT

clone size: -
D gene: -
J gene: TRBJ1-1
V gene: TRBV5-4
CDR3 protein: CASSLGPLELTEAFF
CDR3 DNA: TGTGCCAGCAGCTTGGGGCCCCTAGAACTCACTGAAGCTTTCTTT

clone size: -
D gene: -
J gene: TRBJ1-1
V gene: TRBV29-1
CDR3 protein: CSVQDLMNTEAFF
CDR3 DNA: TGCAGCGTTCAAGACCTCATGAACACTGAAGCTTTCTTT

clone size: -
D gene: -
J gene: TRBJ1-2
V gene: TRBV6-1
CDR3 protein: CASKFLSLSSGGYTF
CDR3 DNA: TGTGCCAGCAAGTTCCTATCCCTAAGCTCCGGTGGCTACACCTTC

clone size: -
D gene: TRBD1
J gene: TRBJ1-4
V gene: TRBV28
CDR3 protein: CASSLPAGQGSNEKLFF
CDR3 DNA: TGTGCCAGCAGTCTCCCCGCGGGACAGGGGTCGAATGAAAAACTGTTTTTT

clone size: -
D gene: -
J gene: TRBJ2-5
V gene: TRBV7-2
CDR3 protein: CASSSRGETQYF
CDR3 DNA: TGTGCCAGCAGCAGTAGGGGAGAGACCCAGTACTTC

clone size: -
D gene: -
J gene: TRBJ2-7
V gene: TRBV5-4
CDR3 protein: CASSSQGSSYEQYF
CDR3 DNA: TGTGCCAGCAGCTCACAGGGCAGCTCCTACGAGCAGTACTTC

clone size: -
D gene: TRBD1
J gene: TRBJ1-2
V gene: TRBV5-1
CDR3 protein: CASSQMPGQGYGYTF
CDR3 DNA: TGCGCCAGCAGTCAGATGCCGGGACAGGGCTATGGCTACACCTTC

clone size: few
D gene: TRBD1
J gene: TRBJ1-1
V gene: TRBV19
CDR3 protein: CASQQGAFTEAFF
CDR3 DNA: TGTGCCAGTCAACAGGGGGCGTTCACTGAAGCTTTCTTT

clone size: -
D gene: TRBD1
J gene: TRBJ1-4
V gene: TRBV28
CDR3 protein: CASSGDRGPEKLFF
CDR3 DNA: TGTGCCAGCAGTGGGGACAGGGGGCCTGAAAAACTGTTTTTT

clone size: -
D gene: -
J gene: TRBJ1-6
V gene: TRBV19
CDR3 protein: CATSPDARYNSPLHF
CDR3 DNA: TGTGCCACTAGTCCGGACGCTCGCTATAATTCACCCCTCCACTTT

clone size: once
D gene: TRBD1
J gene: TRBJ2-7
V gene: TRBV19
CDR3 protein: CASSGDRGYEQYF
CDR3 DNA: TGTGCCAGTAGTGGGGACAGGGGTTACGAGCAGTACTTC

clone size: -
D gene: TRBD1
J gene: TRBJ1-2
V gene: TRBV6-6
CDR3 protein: CAGSYPGTAARGYTF
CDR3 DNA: TGTGCCGGCAGTTACCCCGGGACAGCTGCTAGGGGCTACACCTTC

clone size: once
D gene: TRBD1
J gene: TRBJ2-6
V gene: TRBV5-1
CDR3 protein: CASHGTGGTGANVLTF
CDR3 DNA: TGCGCCAGCCATGGGACAGGGGGCACTGGGGCCAACGTCCTGACTTTC

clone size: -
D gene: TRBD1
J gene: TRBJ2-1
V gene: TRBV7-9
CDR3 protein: CASSSRDRVTQFF
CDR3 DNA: TGTGCCAGCAGCTCCCGGGACAGGGTAACTCAGTTCTTC

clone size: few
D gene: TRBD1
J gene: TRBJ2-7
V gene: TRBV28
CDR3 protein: CASKGQGYEQYF
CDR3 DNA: TGTGCCAGCAAGGGACAGGGATACGAGCAGTACTTC

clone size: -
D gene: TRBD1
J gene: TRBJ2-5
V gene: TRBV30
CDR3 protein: CAWSNRDRGGETQYF
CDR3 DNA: TGTGCCTGGAGTAACCGGGACAGGGGAGGAGAGACCCAGTACTTC

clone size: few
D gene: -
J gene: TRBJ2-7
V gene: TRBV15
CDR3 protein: CATSREGGQSEQYF
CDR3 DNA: TGTGCCACCAGCAGAGAGGGGGGCCAAAGCGAGCAGTACTTC

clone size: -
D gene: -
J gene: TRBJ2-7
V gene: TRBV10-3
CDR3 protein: CAISEPVRGEQYF
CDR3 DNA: TGTGCCATCAGTGAGCCGGTTAGGGGCGAGCAGTACTTC

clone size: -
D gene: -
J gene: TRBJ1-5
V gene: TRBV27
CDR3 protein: CASSPYPNQPQHF
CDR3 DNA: TGTGCCAGCAGTCCTTATCCTAATCAGCCCCAGCATTTT

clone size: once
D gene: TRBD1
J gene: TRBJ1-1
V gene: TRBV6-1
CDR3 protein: CASTGGRGTEAFF
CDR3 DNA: TGTGCCAGTACAGGGGGCAGGGGTACTGAAGCTTTCTTT

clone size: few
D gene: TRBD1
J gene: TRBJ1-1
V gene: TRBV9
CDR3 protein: CASSVTGGHTEAFF
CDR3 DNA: TGTGCCAGCAGCGTCACAGGGGGCCACACTGAAGCTTTCTTT

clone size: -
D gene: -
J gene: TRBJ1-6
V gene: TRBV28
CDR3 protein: CASSLLAIWQSENSPLHF
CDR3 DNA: TGTGCCAGCAGTTTATTGGCAATTTGGCAATCCGAGAATTCACCCCTCCACTTT

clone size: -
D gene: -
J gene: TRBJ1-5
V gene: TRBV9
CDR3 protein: CASSVGVTGNQPQHF
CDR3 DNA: TGTGCCAGCAGCGTAGGGGTGACAGGCAATCAGCCCCAGCATTTT

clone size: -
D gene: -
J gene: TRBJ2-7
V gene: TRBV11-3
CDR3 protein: CASSFSRTAEQYF
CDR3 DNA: TGTGCCAGCAGCTTCTCCAGGACTGCCGAGCAGTACTTC

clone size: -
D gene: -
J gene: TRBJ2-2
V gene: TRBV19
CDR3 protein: CASSIWGNTGELFF
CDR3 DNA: TGTGCCAGTAGTATCTGGGGAAACACCGGGGAGCTGTTTTTT

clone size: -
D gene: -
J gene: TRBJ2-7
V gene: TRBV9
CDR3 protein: CASSVDLGPYEQYF
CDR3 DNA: TGTGCCAGCAGCGTAGATCTAGGGCCCTACGAGCAGTACTTC

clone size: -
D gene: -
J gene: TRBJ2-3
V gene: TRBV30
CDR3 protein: CAWSVSSASTDTQYF
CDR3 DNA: TGTGCCTGGAGTGTCTCTAGCGCAAGCACAGATACGCAGTATTTT

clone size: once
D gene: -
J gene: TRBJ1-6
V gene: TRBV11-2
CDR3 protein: CASSLGRVGSPLHF
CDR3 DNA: TGTGCCAGCAGCTTGGGCAGGGTGGGTTCACCCCTCCACTTT

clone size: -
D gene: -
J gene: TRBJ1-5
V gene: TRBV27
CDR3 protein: CASSPWGDQPQHF
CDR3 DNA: TGTGCCAGCAGCCCCTGGGGGGATCAGCCCCAGCATTTT

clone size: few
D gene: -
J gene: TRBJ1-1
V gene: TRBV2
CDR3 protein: CASSRDKINTEAFF
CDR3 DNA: TGTGCCAGCAGTCGGGACAAAATTAACACTGAAGCTTTCTTT

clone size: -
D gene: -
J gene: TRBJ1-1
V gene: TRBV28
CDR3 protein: CASTPGDGPRTEAFF
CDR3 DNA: TGTGCCAGCACCCCTGGCGACGGGCCGAGGACTGAAGCTTTCTTT

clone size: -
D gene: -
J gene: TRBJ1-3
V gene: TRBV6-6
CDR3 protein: CASSRGGAGEGNTIYF
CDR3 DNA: TGTGCCAGCAGCCGAGGGGGGGCTGGTGAAGGAAACACCATATATTTT

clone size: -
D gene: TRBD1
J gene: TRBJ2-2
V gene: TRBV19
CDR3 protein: CATDPGQGATGELFF
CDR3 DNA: TGTGCCACCGATCCGGGACAGGGGGCCACCGGGGAGCTGTTTTTT